The sequence of this TCR beta chain was determined in a study of response to subunit inactivated influenza vaccine (dated by TCRdb to the late 2010s). Context from the whole study: The study used deep quantitative T cell receptor repertoire profiling to track responses to a trivalent subunit inactivated influenza vaccine. Broader findings and caveats from the paper: According to the authors, only a limited number of new T cells may be recruited by each seasonal influenza vaccination.

This clonotype was detected a few times. No antigen is known for it. Base qualities are not at hand, and no much larger clone is one base apart. There are 13 amino acids in the CDR3, from cysteine to phenylalanine inclusive. Only the CDR3 part of the read is kept: 39 bases, read in frame from the first base. V is cut by 6 bases and J by 7 bases, and the space between the germline ends is 15 bases. CDR1 and CDR2 (ENHRY, SYGVKD) derive from the germline V gene. The library was obtained by RT-PCR. These reads were obtained on an Illumina HiSeq 2500. TCRdb passed the public sequencing reads through fastp at Q25 and MiXCR, retaining productive beta sequences. Every distinct CDR3 protein forms one entry, paired with its most common genes and DNA. Present in this sample are 700,000 to 900,000 distinct CDR3 sequences, about 20% of which were seen just once. Approximately 10% of the sample goes to the ten largest clones.

Specimen: PBMCs from blood, collected about 5 days after vaccination. The V gene is TRBV10-3 and the J gene is TRBJ2-5; a weak D assignment points to TRBD2 (5 bases agree). The receptor was isolated from a man aged 45-65 years who received an inactivated influenza vaccine. Donor details come from another sample of the same person, matched by shared clones. For the CDR3, the sequence is CAISALDAGTQYF. In nucleotide form, the sequence is TGTGCCATCAGCGCACTGGACGCGGGGACCCAGTACTTC.